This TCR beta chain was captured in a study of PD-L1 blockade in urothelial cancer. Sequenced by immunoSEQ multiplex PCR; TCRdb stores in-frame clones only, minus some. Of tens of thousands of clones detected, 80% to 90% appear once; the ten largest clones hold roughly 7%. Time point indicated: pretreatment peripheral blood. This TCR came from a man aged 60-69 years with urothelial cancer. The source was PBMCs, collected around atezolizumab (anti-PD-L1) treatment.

The CDR3 reads CASSLTGGRYGNTIYF. DNA for the CDR3: TGCGCCAGCAGCTTAACCGGAGGACGGTATGGAAACACCATATATTTT. The chain is built from TRBV5-1 and TRBJ1-3; unclear D gene. Trimming shortened V by 2 bases and J by 3 bases, and 15 bases separated the two germline ends. This CDR3 has 16 residues. Germline V gene data show CDR1 as SGHRS and CDR2 as YFSETQ.